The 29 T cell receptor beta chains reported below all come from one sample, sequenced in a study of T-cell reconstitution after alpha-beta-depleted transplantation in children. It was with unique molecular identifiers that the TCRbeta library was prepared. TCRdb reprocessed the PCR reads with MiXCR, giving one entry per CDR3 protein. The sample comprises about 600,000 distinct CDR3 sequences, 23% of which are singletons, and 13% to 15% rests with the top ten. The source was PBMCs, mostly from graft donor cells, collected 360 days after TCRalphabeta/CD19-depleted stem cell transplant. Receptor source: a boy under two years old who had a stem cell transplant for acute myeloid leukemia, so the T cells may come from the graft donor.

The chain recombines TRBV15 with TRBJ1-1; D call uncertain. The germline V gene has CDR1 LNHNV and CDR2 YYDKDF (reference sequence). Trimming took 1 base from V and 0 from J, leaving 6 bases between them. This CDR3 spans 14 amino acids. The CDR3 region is CATSRVPLNTEAFF. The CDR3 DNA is TGTGCCACCAGCAGAGTTCCATTGAACACTGAAGCTTTCTTT.

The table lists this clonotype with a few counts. DNA for the CDR3: TGTGCCACCAGTGATCCGCGGTTACCCGGGGAGCTGTTTTTT. Translating gives CATSDPRLPGELFF. The chain combines TRBV24-1 with TRBJ2-2, with unresolved D. The germline V gene has CDR1 KGHDR and CDR2 SFDVKD. Trimming shortened V by 3 bases and J by 6 bases, and 10 bases separated the two germline ends. The CDR3 extends over 14 amino acids.

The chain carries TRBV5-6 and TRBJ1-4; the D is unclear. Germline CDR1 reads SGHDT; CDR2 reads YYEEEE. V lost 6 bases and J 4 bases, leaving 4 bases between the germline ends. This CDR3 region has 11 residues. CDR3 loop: CASKGNEKLFF. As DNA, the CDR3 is TGTGCCAGCAAGGGTAATGAAAAACTGTTTTTT.

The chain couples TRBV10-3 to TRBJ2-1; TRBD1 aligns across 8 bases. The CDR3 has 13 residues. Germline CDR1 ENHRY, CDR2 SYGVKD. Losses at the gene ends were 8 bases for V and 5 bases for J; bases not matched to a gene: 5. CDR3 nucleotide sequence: TGTGCCATCGGACAGGGTTGGAACAATGAGCAGTTCTTC. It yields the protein CAIGQGWNNEQFF.

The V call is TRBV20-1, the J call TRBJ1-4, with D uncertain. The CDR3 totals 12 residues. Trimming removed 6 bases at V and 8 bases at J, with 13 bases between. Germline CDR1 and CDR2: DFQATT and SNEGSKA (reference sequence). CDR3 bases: TGCAGTGCCCCGAGATCAGACGAAAAACTGTTTTTT. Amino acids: CSAPRSDEKLFF.

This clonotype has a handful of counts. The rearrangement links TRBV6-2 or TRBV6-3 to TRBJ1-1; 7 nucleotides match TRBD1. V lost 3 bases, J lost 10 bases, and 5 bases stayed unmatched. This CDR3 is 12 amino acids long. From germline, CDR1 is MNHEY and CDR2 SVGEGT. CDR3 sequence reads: CASSYSTGRAFF. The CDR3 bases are TGTGCCAGCAGTTATTCGACAGGGAGAGCTTTCTTT.

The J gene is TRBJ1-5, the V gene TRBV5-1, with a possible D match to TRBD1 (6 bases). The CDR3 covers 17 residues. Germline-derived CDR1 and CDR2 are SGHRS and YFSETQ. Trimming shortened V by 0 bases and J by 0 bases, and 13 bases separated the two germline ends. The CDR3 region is CASSLGDNPLSNQPQHF. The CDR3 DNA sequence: TGCGCCAGCAGCTTGGGGGACAACCCACTTAGCAATCAGCCCCAGCATTTT.

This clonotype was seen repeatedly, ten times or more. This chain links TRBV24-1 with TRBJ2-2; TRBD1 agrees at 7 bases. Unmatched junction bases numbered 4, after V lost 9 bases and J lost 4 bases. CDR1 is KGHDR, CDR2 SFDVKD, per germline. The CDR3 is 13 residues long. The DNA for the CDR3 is TGTGCCACCTTTGACAGGGCCACCGGGGAGCTGTTTTTT. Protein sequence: CATFDRATGELFF.

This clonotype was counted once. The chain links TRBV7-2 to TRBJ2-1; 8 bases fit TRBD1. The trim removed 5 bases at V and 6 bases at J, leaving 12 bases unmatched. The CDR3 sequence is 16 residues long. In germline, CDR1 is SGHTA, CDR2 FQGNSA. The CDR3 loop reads CASSPTRTGSGNEQFF. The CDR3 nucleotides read TGTGCCAGCAGCCCTACCAGGACAGGGTCAGGCAATGAGCAGTTCTTC.

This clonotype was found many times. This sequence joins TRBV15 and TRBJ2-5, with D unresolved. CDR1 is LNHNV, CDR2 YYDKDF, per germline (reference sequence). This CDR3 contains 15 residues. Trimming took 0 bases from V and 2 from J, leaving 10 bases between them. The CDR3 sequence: CATSREGWAQETQYF. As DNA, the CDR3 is TGTGCCACCAGCAGAGAAGGCTGGGCACAAGAGACCCAGTACTTC.

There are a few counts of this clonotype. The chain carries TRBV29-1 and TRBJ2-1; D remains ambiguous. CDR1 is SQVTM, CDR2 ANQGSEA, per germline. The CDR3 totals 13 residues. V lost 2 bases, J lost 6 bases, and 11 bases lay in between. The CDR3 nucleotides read TGCAGCGTTGAAAAGGGCCTGGGCAATGAGCAGTTCTTC. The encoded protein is CSVEKGLGNEQFF.

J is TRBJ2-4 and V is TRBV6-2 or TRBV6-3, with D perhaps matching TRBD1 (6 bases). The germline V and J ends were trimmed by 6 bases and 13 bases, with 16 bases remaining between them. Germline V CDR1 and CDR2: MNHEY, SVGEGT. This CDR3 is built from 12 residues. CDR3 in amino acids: CASRPNTGIQYF. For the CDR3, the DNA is TGTGCCAGCAGACCGAACACAGGGATCCAGTACTTC.

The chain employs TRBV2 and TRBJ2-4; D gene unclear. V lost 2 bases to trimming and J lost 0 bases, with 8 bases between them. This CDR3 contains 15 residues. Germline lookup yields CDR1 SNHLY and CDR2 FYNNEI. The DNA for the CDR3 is TGTGCCAGCAGTGAATGGGCGGTAGCCAAAAACATTCAGTACTTC. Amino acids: CASSEWAVAKNIQYF.

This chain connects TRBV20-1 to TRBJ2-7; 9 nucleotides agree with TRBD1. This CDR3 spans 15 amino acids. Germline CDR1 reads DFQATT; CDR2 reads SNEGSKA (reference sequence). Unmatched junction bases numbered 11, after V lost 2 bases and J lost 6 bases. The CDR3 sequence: CSARLSGTGFGEQYF. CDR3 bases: TGCAGTGCTAGACTATCCGGGACAGGGTTCGGCGAGCAGTACTTC.

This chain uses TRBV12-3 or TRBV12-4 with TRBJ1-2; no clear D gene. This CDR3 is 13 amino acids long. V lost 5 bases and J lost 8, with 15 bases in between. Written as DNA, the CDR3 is TGTGCCAGCAGTCCACTCCGATACGGGGGCTACACCTTC. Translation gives CASSPLRYGGYTF.

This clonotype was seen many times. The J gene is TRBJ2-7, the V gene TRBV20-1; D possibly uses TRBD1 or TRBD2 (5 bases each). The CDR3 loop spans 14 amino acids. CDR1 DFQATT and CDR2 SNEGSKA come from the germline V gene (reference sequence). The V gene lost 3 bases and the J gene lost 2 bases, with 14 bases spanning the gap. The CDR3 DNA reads TGCAGTGCTAGTGGGGCTAGGGGAGCCTACGAGCAGTACTTC. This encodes CSASGARGAYEQYF.

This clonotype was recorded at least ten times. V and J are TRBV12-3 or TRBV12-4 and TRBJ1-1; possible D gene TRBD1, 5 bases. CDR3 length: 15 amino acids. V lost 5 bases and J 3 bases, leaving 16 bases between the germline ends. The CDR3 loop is CASSPRGRRDTEAFF. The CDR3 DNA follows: TGTGCCAGCAGTCCTCGGGGGAGGAGGGACACTGAAGCTTTCTTT.

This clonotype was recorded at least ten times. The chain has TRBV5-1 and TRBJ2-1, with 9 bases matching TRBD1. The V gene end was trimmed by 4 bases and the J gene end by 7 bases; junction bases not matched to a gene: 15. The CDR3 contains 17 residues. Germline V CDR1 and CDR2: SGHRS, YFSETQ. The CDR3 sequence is CASSHNRGPSGSNEQFF. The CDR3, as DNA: TGCGCCAGCAGCCATAACAGGGGGCCCTCAGGATCTAATGAGCAGTTCTTC.

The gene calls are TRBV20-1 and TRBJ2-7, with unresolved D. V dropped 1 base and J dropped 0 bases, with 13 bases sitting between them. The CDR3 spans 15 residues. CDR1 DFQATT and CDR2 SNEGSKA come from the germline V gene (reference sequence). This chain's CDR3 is CSARVWQLSSYEQYF. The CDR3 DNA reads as TGCAGTGCTAGAGTCTGGCAGCTAAGCTCCTACGAGCAGTACTTC.

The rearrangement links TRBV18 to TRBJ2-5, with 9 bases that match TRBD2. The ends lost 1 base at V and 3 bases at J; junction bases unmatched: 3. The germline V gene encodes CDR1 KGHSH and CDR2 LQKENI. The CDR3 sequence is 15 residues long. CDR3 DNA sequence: TGTGCCAGCTCACCACGTCTAGCGGGGAAAGAGACCCAGTACTTC. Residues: CASSPRLAGKETQYF. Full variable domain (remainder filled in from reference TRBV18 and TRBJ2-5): NAGVMQNPRHLVRRRGQEARLRCSPMKGHSHVYWYRQLPEEGLKFMVYLQKENIIDESGMPKERFSAEFPKEGPSILRIQQVVRGDSAAYFCASSPRLAGKETQYFGPGTRLLVL.

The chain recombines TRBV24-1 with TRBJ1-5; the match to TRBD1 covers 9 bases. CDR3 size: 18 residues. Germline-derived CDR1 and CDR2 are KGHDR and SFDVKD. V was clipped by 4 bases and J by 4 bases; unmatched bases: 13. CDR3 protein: CATSEFRGAGTGNQPQHF. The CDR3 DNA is TGTGCCACCAGTGAATTTCGGGGGGCCGGGACAGGGAATCAGCCCCAGCATTTT.

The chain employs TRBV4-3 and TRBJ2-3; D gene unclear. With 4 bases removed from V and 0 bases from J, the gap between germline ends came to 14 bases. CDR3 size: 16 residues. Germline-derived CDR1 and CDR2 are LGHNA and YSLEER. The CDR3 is CASSRLTWGSTDTQYF. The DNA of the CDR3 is TGCGCCAGCAGCCGCTTAACTTGGGGTAGCACAGATACGCAGTATTTT.

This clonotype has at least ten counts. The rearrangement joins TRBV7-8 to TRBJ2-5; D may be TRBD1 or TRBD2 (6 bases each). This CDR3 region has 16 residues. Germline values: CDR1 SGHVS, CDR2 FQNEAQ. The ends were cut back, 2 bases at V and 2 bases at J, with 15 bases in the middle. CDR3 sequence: CASSLSVGGAQETQYF. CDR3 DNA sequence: TGTGCCAGCAGCTTATCTGTCGGGGGCGCGCAAGAGACCCAGTACTTC.

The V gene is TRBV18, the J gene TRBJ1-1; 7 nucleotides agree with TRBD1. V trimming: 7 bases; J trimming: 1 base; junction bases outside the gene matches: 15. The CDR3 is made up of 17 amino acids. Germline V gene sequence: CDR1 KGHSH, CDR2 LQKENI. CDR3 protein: CASLRQGLPMTNTEAFF. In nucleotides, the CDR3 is TGTGCCAGCTTACGACAGGGATTGCCAATGACGAACACTGAAGCTTTCTTT.

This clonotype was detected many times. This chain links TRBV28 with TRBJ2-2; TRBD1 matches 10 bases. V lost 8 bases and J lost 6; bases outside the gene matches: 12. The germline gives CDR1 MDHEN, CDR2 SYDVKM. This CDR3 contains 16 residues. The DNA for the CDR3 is TGTGCCAGCGAACGATTCGGGACAGGGGATCCCGGGGAGCTGTTTTTT. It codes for CASERFGTGDPGELFF.

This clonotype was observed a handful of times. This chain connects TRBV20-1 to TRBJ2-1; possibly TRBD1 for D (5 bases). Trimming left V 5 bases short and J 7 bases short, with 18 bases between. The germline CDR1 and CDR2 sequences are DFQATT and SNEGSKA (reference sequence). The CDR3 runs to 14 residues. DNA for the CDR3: TGCAGTGCTCCCCGAATGGGGCCTGGGAATGAGCAGTTCTTC. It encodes CSAPRMGPGNEQFF.

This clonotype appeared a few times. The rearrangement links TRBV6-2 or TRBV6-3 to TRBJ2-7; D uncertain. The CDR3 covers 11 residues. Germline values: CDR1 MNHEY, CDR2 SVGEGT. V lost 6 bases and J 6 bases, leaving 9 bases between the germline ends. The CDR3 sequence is CASRGSAEQYF. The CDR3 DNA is TGTGCCAGCAGGGGTTCTGCCGAGCAGTACTTC.

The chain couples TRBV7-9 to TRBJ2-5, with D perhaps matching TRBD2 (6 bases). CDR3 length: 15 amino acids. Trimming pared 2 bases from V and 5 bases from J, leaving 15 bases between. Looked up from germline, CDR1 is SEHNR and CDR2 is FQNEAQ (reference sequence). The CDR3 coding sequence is TGTGCCAGCAGCTTACTTAGCGGTACCGCGGAGACCCAGTACTTC. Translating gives CASSLLSGTAETQYF. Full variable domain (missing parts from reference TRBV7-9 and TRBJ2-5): DTGVSQNPRHKITKRGQNVTFRCDPISEHNRLYWYRQTLGQGPEFLTYFQNEAQLEKSRLLSDRFSAERPKGSFSTLEIQRTEQGDSAMYLCASSLLSGTAETQYFGPGTRLLVL.

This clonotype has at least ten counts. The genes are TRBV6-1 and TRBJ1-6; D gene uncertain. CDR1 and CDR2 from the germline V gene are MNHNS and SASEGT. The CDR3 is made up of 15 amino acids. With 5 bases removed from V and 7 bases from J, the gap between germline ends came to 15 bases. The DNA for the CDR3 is TGTGCCAGCAGTCGCCGGCCAGCTTACAATTCACCCCTCCACTTT. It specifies CASSRRPAYNSPLHF.